Listed below are T cell receptor beta chains from one sample, sequenced in a study of cytomegalovirus exposure and HLA in healthy donors. Method: immunoSEQ multiplex PCR; TCRdb's copy keeps in-frame clones and lacks some. The sample has 170,000 or so clones; 65% to 85% are singletons. The sample consisted of PBMCs. These receptors were obtained from a woman in her 50s in good health and CMV-seropositive. CDR3s include the opening cysteine and the closing phenylalanine or tryptophan. D genes are given only for firm matches. Clone size appears in some rows only: once, few, many, or a class for an expanded clone.

v_call,j_call,d_call,clone_size,cdr3_nt,cdr3_aa
TRBV10-2,TRBJ1-1,TRBD1,NA,TGCGCCACGCGGCAGGGGGCCGGCGGAAACACTGAAGCTTTCTTT,CATRQGAGGNTEAFF
TRBV5-4,TRBJ1-1,TRBD1,few,TGTGCCAGCAGCAGGACAGGGGGCGGTATGAGTGCTGAAGCTTTCTTT,CASSRTGGGMSAEAFF
TRBV2,TRBJ1-1,NA,NA,TGTGCCAGCACCTCCCAGGGAGGGGGCACTGAAGCTTTCTTT,CASTSQGGGTEAFF
TRBV5-1,TRBJ2-1,TRBD2,once,TGCGCCAGCAGCTTGGCGGGACTAGACTATGAGCAGTTCTTC,CASSLAGLDYEQFF
TRBV5-6,TRBJ2-7,NA,NA,TGTGCCAGCAGCTTAGAGGTCGCCGAGCAGTACTTC,CASSLEVAEQYF
TRBV28,TRBJ1-2,NA,NA,TGTGCCAGCGGAGGAGATAACTATGGCTACACCTTC,CASGGDNYGYTF
TRBV5-1,TRBJ2-3,TRBD2,NA,TGCGCCAGCAGTCAGGGACTAGCACCAAGGGATACGCAGTATTTT,CASSQGLAPRDTQYF
TRBV29-1,TRBJ2-6,NA,NA,TGCAGCGTTGAATTGGGGGCCGGTGGGGCCAACGGCCTGACTTTC,CSVELGAGGANGLTF
TRBV5-1,TRBJ1-3,NA,NA,TGCGCCAGCAGTACTGGAAACACCATATATTTT,CASSTGNTIYF
TRBV6-6,TRBJ2-4,NA,NA,TGTGCCAGCTGTAGGGGCAGCCTAGCCAAAAACATTCAGTACTTC,CASCRGSLAKNIQYF
TRBV9,TRBJ2-5,NA,NA,TGTGCCAGCAGCGTAGCCTCTCTCCAAGAGACCCAGTACTTC,CASSVASLQETQYF
TRBV18,TRBJ1-5,NA,once,TGTGCCAGCTCACCTTGGGGGGACCAGCCCCAGCATTTT,CASSPWGDQPQHF
TRBV5-5,TRBJ2-7,NA,NA,TGTGCCAGCAGCTTGTCCCGTCCCTACGAGCAGTACTTC,CASSLSRPYEQYF
TRBV15,TRBJ2-1,NA,NA,TGTGCCACCAGCAGAGGGGGCTCACACTACAATGAGCAGTTCTTC,CATSRGGSHYNEQFF
TRBV6-5,TRBJ1-3,NA,NA,TGTGCCAGCAGTTACTCGACAGATTCTGGAAACACCATATATTTT,CASSYSTDSGNTIYF
TRBV27,TRBJ2-7,NA,NA,TGTGCCAGCAGTTTATTCGGCGGCGGGACTCACGAGCAGTACTTC,CASSLFGGGTHEQYF
TRBV7-6,TRBJ1-5,TRBD1,NA,TGTGCCAGCAGCTCGCGGGACAGGGCTCAGCCCCAGCATTTT,CASSSRDRAQPQHF
TRBV18,TRBJ2-3,TRBD1,NA,TGTGCCAGCTCCGGGACAGGCATCACAGATACGCAGTATTTT,CASSGTGITDTQYF
TRBV30,TRBJ1-1,NA,NA,TGTGCCTGGAGTGGAGACAGATATCGAGCTTTCTTT,CAWSGDRYRAFF
TRBV19,TRBJ2-2,NA,NA,TGTGCCAGTAGTACCCAGGGAACCACCGGGGAGCTGTTTTTT,CASSTQGTTGELFF
TRBV7-9,TRBJ1-1,NA,NA,TGTGCCAGTGAAAGTGTGGGGCCGAACACTGAAGCTTTCTTT,CASESVGPNTEAFF
TRBV10-3,TRBJ1-2,NA,NA,TGTGCCATCAGTGAGGATGACCGAGTGGGGCCTGGTGGCTACACCTTC,CAISEDDRVGPGGYTF